These T cell receptor beta chains were read from a single sample in a study of blood T cells in healthy people across ages. MiXCR was run by TCRdb on the 5' RACE reads, yielding one entry per CDR3 protein. The sample gives roughly 1.7 million distinct CDR3 sequences, approximately 32% of which show up once; approximately 11% is in the top ten. The sequencing input was blood. These receptors all come from a woman aged 25 to 39 in good health. Both conserved end residues are part of each CDR3. D genes are given only for firm matches. Not all rows give a size; the values are once, few, many and, for expanded clones, a class.

11,TRBV29-1,-,TRBJ1-2,-,TGCAGCGTCAGCGGGGTCTATGGCTACACCTTC,CSVSGVYGYTF
14,TRBV20-1,TRBD1,TRBJ1-5,-,TGCAGTGCTAAAAAAATGGACAGGAATCAGCCCCAGCATTTT,CSAKKMDRNQPQHF
16,TRBV10-3,-,TRBJ2-5,-,TGTGCCATCAGTGAGTCGAGGGTGGGTGAGGGAGAGACCCAGTACTTC,CAISESRVGEGETQYF
17,TRBV9,-,TRBJ2-3,-,TGTGCCAGCAGCGTGGGGGCAACTTCCGGGAGCACAGATACGCAGTATTTT,CASSVGATSGSTDTQYF
14,TRBV28,TRBD1,TRBJ1-2,-,TGTGCCAGCAGCCCCAGGGGGCTTGGGTATGGCTACACCTTC,CASSPRGLGYGYTF
13,TRBV29-1,TRBD1,TRBJ2-5,many,TGCAGCGTAAGGACAGGGCGGGGAGAGACCCAGTACTTC,CSVRTGRGETQYF
16,TRBV7-2,TRBD2,TRBJ2-7,-,TGTGCCAGCAGCTTACAGGCTAGCGGGAGGAGGGACGAGCAGTACTTC,CASSLQASGRRDEQYF
13,TRBV29-1,-,TRBJ2-5,-,TGCAGCGCCCGATTTCATACGGGGGAGACCCAGTACTTC,CSARFHTGETQYF
15,TRBV27,-,TRBJ2-7,few,TGTGCCAGCAGCCCAAGACAGCCGAGCTCCTACGAGCAGTACTTC,CASSPRQPSSYEQYF
13,TRBV29-1,TRBD1,TRBJ2-1,few,TGCAGCGTTGGAAAGGGGGCTAGCAATGAGCAGTTCTTC,CSVGKGASNEQFF
16,TRBV27,-,TRBJ1-5,-,TGTGCCAGCAGTTCGCATCCTACAGAGGGGAATCAGCCCCAGCATTTT,CASSSHPTEGNQPQHF
15,TRBV2,TRBD2,TRBJ2-1,few,TGTGCCAGCAGTAAACTAGCGGGGGGGCGGGATGAGCAGTTCTTC,CASSKLAGGRDEQFF
13,TRBV20-1,-,TRBJ2-5,few,TGCAGTGCCGAGCCCGGGGGTCGAGGTACCCAGTACTTC,CSAEPGGRGTQYF
16,TRBV12-3/TRBV12-4,-,TRBJ2-4,-,TGTGCCAGCAGTTTAAATTCTGCGGTAGCCAAAAGCATTCAGTACTTC,CASSLNSAVAKSIQYF
12,TRBV7-9,-,TRBJ1-2,-,TGTGCCAGCAGTCGCGGATATGGCGGCTACACCTTC,CASSRGYGGYTF
15,TRBV28,TRBD1,TRBJ2-7,few,TGTGCCAGCACCACGGACAGGGGGCATGTCTACGAGCAGTACTTC,CASTTDRGHVYEQYF
12,TRBV2,-,TRBJ1-2,-,TGTGCCAGCCTCAATCAGGGTTCTGGCTACACCTTC,CASLNQGSGYTF
17,TRBV9,TRBD2,TRBJ2-3,-,TGTGCCAGCAGGCGGGGGGGGCTAGCCGGGAGCACAGATACGCAGTATTTT,CASRRGGLAGSTDTQYF
12,TRBV27,-,TRBJ1-2,-,TGTGCCACCTGGGAGGGTTTGCAGGGCTGCACCTTC,CATWEGLQGCTF
14,TRBV7-3,-,TRBJ1-1,-,TGTGCCAGCAGCTTAACAGGGATTGACACTGAAGCTTTCTTT,CASSLTGIDTEAFF
15,TRBV5-1,-,TRBJ2-7,-,TGCGCCAGCAGCCCCAGGGGCAGGGGATCGGAGGAGCAGTACTTC,CASSPRGRGSEEQYF
11,TRBV6-6,-,TRBJ1-2,-,TGTGCCAGCATTGGGGTTGAAGGCTACACCTTC,CASIGVEGYTF
15,TRBV20-1,-,TRBJ1-5,few,TGCAGTGCTAGACGCAGTTGGGTCGGCAATCAGCCCCAGCATTTT,CSARRSWVGNQPQHF
11,TRBV20-1,-,TRBJ2-5,-,TGCAGTGCTAGTGATCGGGGTGAGCAGTACTTC,CSASDRGEQYF
12,TRBV29-1,-,TRBJ1-1,few,TGCAGCGCCGGGACCCCGAACACTGAAGCTTTCTTT,CSAGTPNTEAFF
14,TRBV20-1,TRBD1,TRBJ1-2,few,TGCAGTACGGGACAGGGTACCCCTGGCTATGGCTACACCTTC,CSTGQGTPGYGYTF
14,TRBV20-1,TRBD1,TRBJ2-7,few,TGCAGTGCTAGGGGACAGGGAGGGACCTACGAGCAGTACTTC,CSARGQGGTYEQYF
15,TRBV27,-,TRBJ2-7,once,TGTGCCAGCAGTGCAAACAGGGCCTTTTCCTACGAGCAGTACTTC,CASSANRAFSYEQYF
11,TRBV12-3/TRBV12-4,-,TRBJ2-1,few,TGTGCCAGCAGTTCCCGTAGGCAGCAGTTCTTC,CASSSRRQQFF
15,TRBV14,TRBD1,TRBJ1-2,once,TGTGCCAGCAGCCGGCCGGGACAGGGTGGATATGGCTACACCTTC,CASSRPGQGGYGYTF
14,TRBV29-1,-,TRBJ1-2,-,TGCAGCGCCGAGGGCAGGGGACGGAACTATGGCTACACCTTC,CSAEGRGRNYGYTF
14,TRBV27,TRBD2,TRBJ2-2,-,TGTGCCAGCGGGGGGGGAAGCCTCACCGGGGAGCTGTTTTTT,CASGGGSLTGELFF
13,TRBV3-1,-,TRBJ2-7,-,TGTGCCAGCAGCCACCTAGGCAGTCACGAGCAGTACTTC,CASSHLGSHEQYF
15,TRBV20-1,-,TRBJ2-7,few,TGCAGTGCTAGAGATCCGGGCAGTAATTCCTACGAGCAGTACTTC,CSARDPGSNSYEQYF
17,TRBV7-2,TRBD2,TRBJ2-1,-,TGTGCCAGCAGTCAAACGGTACTAGCGGGGCTTTACAATGAGCAGTTCTTC,CASSQTVLAGLYNEQFF
14,TRBV5-1,TRBD2,TRBJ2-7,-,TGCGCCAGCAGCACGGGACTATTCCCCTGCGAGCAGTACTTC,CASSTGLFPCEQYF
14,TRBV20-1,TRBD1,TRBJ2-7,-,TGCAGTGCTGAGAAGGACAGGGGGCACCACGAGCAGTACTTC,CSAEKDRGHHEQYF
18,TRBV6-1,TRBD1,TRBJ2-7,-,TGTGCCACCAGCAGTGCTCACGCATGGACAGGGGCAAGCTACGAGCAGTACTTC,CATSSAHAWTGASYEQYF
14,TRBV7-9,-,TRBJ2-1,-,TGTGCCAGCAGCTTATTGGGTGGGGCCCACGAGCAGTTCTTC,CASSLLGGAHEQFF
15,TRBV5-1,TRBD1,TRBJ2-1,few,TGCGCCAGCAGCTTGGTTCAGGGGGTCTACAATGAGCAGTTCTTC,CASSLVQGVYNEQFF
16,TRBV29-1,TRBD1,TRBJ1-4,-,TGCAGCGTTGAAGAGCCAAACAGGGGGACTAATGAAAAACTGTTTTTT,CSVEEPNRGTNEKLFF
14,TRBV6-1,TRBD2,TRBJ2-7,few,TGTGCCAGCAGTGAGCGGGGGGTTTCCTACGAGCAGTACTTC,CASSERGVSYEQYF
14,TRBV6-6,TRBD2,TRBJ2-1,-,TGTGCCAGCGGGGGTAGCGGGGGGGCCGGGGAGCAGTTCTTC,CASGGSGGAGEQFF
18,TRBV7-2,-,TRBJ2-7,-,TGTGCCAGCAGCATAAAAGGGGATTCAGCGGTTGCGGTTTACGAGCAGTACTTC,CASSIKGDSAVAVYEQYF